The 22 T cell receptor beta chains presented below share a single source sample, sequenced in a study of cytomegalovirus exposure and HLA in healthy donors. The PCR used 60 Vbeta and 13 Jbeta primers. Assay used: immunoSEQ multiplex PCR; TCRdb lists only in-frame clones, some missing. The table includes more than 85,000 clones, around 77% detected once. Sequencing was done on a sample of PBMCs. All receptors derive from a male donor in good health and CMV-seropositive.

The chain is built from TRBV29-1 and TRBJ2-7, with 9 bases lining up with TRBD2. CDR3 length: 12 residues. The V segment lost 6 bases and the J segment 6 bases; nucleotides outside the gene matches: 6. Germline V gives CDR1 SQVTM, CDR2 ANQGSEA. The CDR3 DNA follows: TGCAGCGTAGTGGCGGGAGGGGGCGAGCAGTACTTC. This encodes CSVVAGGGEQYF.

The chain uses TRBV6-5 and TRBJ2-1; possible D gene TRBD2, 5 bases. The germline V gene has CDR1 MNHEY and CDR2 SVGAGI. Trimming took 0 bases from V and 4 from J, leaving 13 bases between them. This CDR3 has 16 residues. The CDR3 DNA sequence: TGTGCCAGCAGTTACTCCCTAGCCGGGTCTTACAATGAGCAGTTCTTC. Amino acids: CASSYSLAGSYNEQFF.

The chain carries TRBV28 and TRBJ1-2, with 10 bases lining up with TRBD1. The germline V gene encodes CDR1 MDHEN and CDR2 SYDVKM. The CDR3 runs 14 residues. V shed 6 bases and J 6 bases; nucleotides not matched to a gene: 7. CDR3 region: CASRSGQGSDGYTF. CDR3 in DNA: TGTGCCAGCAGATCGGGACAGGGGAGCGATGGCTACACCTTC.

The chain uses TRBV2 and TRBJ1-1, with D uncertain. V lost 10 bases, J lost 5 bases, and 11 bases lay in between. The germline CDR1 and CDR2 sequences are SNHLY and FYNNEI. This CDR3 is built from 11 residues. The CDR3 sequence: CAMPLGTEAFF. The CDR3 DNA sequence: TGTGCCATGCCTCTCGGGACTGAAGCTTTCTTT.

V and J are TRBV2 and TRBJ2-5; TRBD2 matches 8 bases. In germline, CDR1 is SNHLY, CDR2 FYNNEI. The V and J ends lost 5 bases and 4 bases, in that order; junction bases with no gene match: 6. CDR3 length: 14 amino acids. The DNA for the CDR3 is TGTGCCAGCAGTCGTGAGCGGGAGTCAGAGACCCAGTACTTC. Residues: CASSRERESETQYF.

The V gene is TRBV2, the J gene TRBJ2-3; 8 bases match TRBD1. There are 15 residues in the CDR3. Trimming took 1 base from V and 1 from J; bases not matched to a gene: 1. The germline gives CDR1 SNHLY, CDR2 FYNNEI. For the CDR3, the DNA is TGTGCCAGCAGTGAAGGACAGGGGCGCACAGATACGCAGTATTTT. As protein: CASSEGQGRTDTQYF.

The chain uses TRBV12-5 and TRBJ1-1, with 8 bases fitting TRBD1. The CDR3 covers 15 residues. With 7 bases clipped from V and 1 base from J, the junction kept 8 bases outside the gene matches. Germline loops: CDR1 LGHNT, CDR2 FRNRAP. This chain's CDR3 is CASASPGQGNTEAFF. The CDR3 DNA is TGTGCTAGTGCCTCCCCCGGACAGGGGAACACTGAAGCTTTCTTT. Complete variable domain (other parts from reference TRBV12-5 and TRBJ1-1): DARVTQTPRHKVTEMGQEVTMRCQPILGHNTVFWYRQTMMQGLELLAYFRNRAPLDDSGMPKDRFSAEMPDATLATLKIQPSEPRDSAVYFCASASPGQGNTEAFFGQGTRLTVV.

This clone was seen more than once but under ten times. The genes are TRBV7-2 and TRBJ2-7; 8 bases map to TRBD2. Germline V gene sequence: CDR1 SGHTA, CDR2 FQGNSA. V gave up 0 bases and J gave up 5 bases; unmatched junction bases: 3. The CDR3 extends over 14 amino acids. In nucleotides, the CDR3 is TGTGCCAGCAGCTTAGCAGGGACTAGGAACGAGCAGTACTTC. It translates to CASSLAGTRNEQYF.

The genes are TRBV7-2 and TRBJ2-7; TRBD1 aligns across 8 bases. The V segment lost 3 bases and the J segment 4 bases; nucleotides outside the gene matches: 5. CDR1 and CDR2 (germline): SGHTA, FQGNSA. The length of the CDR3 is 14 residues. The CDR3 protein is CASSFQGASYEQYF. DNA of the CDR3: TGTGCCAGCAGCTTTCAGGGGGCGTCTTACGAGCAGTACTTC. Using reference TRBV7-2 and TRBJ2-7 for the parts outside the CDR3, the full variable domain is GAGVSQSPSNKVTEKGKDVELRCDPISGHTALYWYRQSLGQGLEFLIYFQGNSAPDKSGLPSDRFSAERTGGSVSTLTIQRTQQEDSAVYLCASSFQGASYEQYFGPGTRLTVT.

CDR3 sequence reads: CASSLAGGDGYTF. The CDR3 coding sequence is TGTGCCAGCAGCTTGGCAGGGGGCGACGGCTACACCTTC. The chain combines TRBV5-4 with TRBJ1-2; TRBD1 agrees at 8 bases. CDR3 length equals 13 residues. Unmatched junction bases numbered 3, after V lost 0 bases and J lost 8 bases. In germline, CDR1 is SGHNT, CDR2 YYREEE (reference sequence).

The rearrangement uses TRBV28 and TRBJ2-5; 11 bases map to TRBD2. The CDR3 has 13 residues. Trimming cost V 6 bases and J 4 bases; bases outside gene matches: 1. In germline, CDR1 is MDHEN, CDR2 SYDVKM. The CDR3 DNA reads TGTGCCAGCAGAGGGACTAGCGGAGAGACCCAGTACTTC. Amino acids: CASRGTSGETQYF.

This clone was observed a few times. The gene calls are TRBV4-1 and TRBJ2-1, with 8 bases lining up with TRBD2. This CDR3 has 16 residues. V dropped 1 base and J dropped 6; count of bases not matched to a gene: 8. Germline V gene data show CDR1 as MGHRA and CDR2 as YSYEKL. The CDR3 DNA is TGCGCCAGCAGCCAAGTAGTCACTAGCGGCCTCAATGAGCAGTTCTTC. This encodes CASSQVVTSGLNEQFF.

This chain links TRBV2 with TRBJ2-1; the match to TRBD1 covers 10 bases. This CDR3 contains 14 residues. CDR1 SNHLY and CDR2 FYNNEI come from the germline V gene. Trimming removed 10 bases from V and 5 bases from J; junction bases left unmatched: 8. The CDR3 reads CATFSGTGDNEQFF. The CDR3 nucleotides read TGTGCCACCTTTTCCGGGACAGGGGACAATGAGCAGTTCTTC.

Here the CDR3 reads CASREAGSYEQYF. CDR3 in DNA: TGTGCCAGCAGGGAAGCGGGCTCCTACGAGCAGTACTTC. The chain is built from TRBV27 and TRBJ2-7; D might be TRBD2 (6 bases). The V end lost 6 bases, the J end lost 0 bases, and 9 bases lay between the germline ends. This CDR3 is built from 13 residues. CDR1 is MNHEY and CDR2 is SMNVEV in the germline V gene (reference sequence).

The chain employs TRBV5-5 and TRBJ1-1; D unresolved. Germline CDR1 is SGHKS and CDR2 is YYEKEE (reference sequence). The CDR3 is 15 amino acids. The V end lost 1 base, the J end lost 1 base, and 11 bases lay between the germline ends. The CDR3 DNA is TGTGCCAGCAGCTTGATCGGCAGGCCGAACACTGAAGCTTTCTTT. It specifies CASSLIGRPNTEAFF.

This chain joins TRBV28 and TRBJ2-2; tentative D call: TRBD1 (6 bases). The CDR3 length is 14 residues. Germline CDR1 is MDHEN and CDR2 is SYDVKM. The V and J ends lost 5 bases and 4 bases respectively, with 11 bases between them. The CDR3 spells CASSLRGSTGELFF. DNA of the CDR3: TGTGCCAGCAGTCTCAGGGGTAGCACCGGGGAGCTGTTTTTT.

The rearrangement joins TRBV28 to TRBJ2-1; 9 positions match TRBD1. This CDR3 is 15 amino acids long. Germline V gene data show CDR1 as MDHEN and CDR2 as SYDVKM. The junction had 8 bases not matched to a gene; V was cut back by 4 bases and J by 7 bases. CDR3: CASSSSRTGENEQFF. For the CDR3, the DNA is TGTGCCAGCAGTTCCTCAAGGACAGGGGAGAATGAGCAGTTCTTC.

This sequence joins TRBV10-1 and TRBJ2-2; 7 nucleotides align to TRBD2. The V segment lost 7 bases and the J segment 5 bases; nucleotides outside the gene matches: 13. Germline assignment: CDR1 WNHNN and CDR2 SYGVQD (reference sequence). The CDR3 has 16 amino acids. The DNA for the CDR3 is TGCGCCAGCAAATTGGTTGGGGAGGGCCGAACCGGGGAGCTGTTTTTT. Translated: CASKLVGEGRTGELFF.

The rearrangement links TRBV5-6 to TRBJ2-7; no firm D call. From germline, CDR1 is SGHDT and CDR2 YYEEEE. With 2 bases removed from V and 0 bases from J, the gap between germline ends came to 12 bases. The length of the CDR3 is 15 residues. This CDR3 reads CASSFLRVYSYEQYF. The CDR3 DNA reads as TGTGCCAGCAGCTTTTTACGCGTTTACTCCTACGAGCAGTACTTC.

The chain is built from TRBV2 and TRBJ1-5; 7 bases agree with TRBD1. The CDR3 length is 16 residues. Looked up from germline, CDR1 is SNHLY and CDR2 is FYNNEI. V gave up 4 bases and J gave up 7 bases; unmatched junction bases: 13. The CDR3 loop reads CASSGPGRGRGQPQHF. The CDR3 DNA reads as TGTGCCAGCAGTGGGCCCGGGAGGGGGCGAGGGCAGCCCCAGCATTTT.

The rearrangement joins TRBV27 to TRBJ2-1, with D possibly matching TRBD2 (6 bases). This CDR3 is built from 15 residues. V was trimmed by 10 bases and J by 6 bases, leaving 22 bases between them. Germline-derived CDR1 and CDR2 are MNHEY and SMNVEV (reference sequence). In DNA form, the CDR3 reads TGTGCCACCACTTGGGAGGCAGGTGGTCGCAATGAGCAGTTCTTC. This translates into CATTWEAGGRNEQFF.

This chain uses TRBV6-1 with TRBJ1-3, with 9 bases aligning to TRBD1. V gave up 4 bases and J gave up 3 bases; unmatched junction bases: 10. Germline V lookup: CDR1 MNHNS, CDR2 SASEGT. CDR3 length: 17 amino acids. The CDR3 bases are TGTGCCAGCAGTGCGACAGGGGGTCTCTACTTTGGAAACACCATATATTTT. This gives the protein CASSATGGLYFGNTIYF.